The present T cell receptor beta chain was sequenced within a study of blood T cell repertoires in COVID-19. With V trimmed by 5 bases and J by 7 bases, 6 bases remained unmatched. The V gene's germline CDR1 is LNHDA and CDR2 SQIVND (reference sequence). This CDR3 spans 14 amino acids. The repertoire was sequenced with immunoSEQ multiplex PCR; TCRdb's copy has only in-frame clones and lacks some. This table has 150,000 to 200,000 clones, about 90% appearing once. The sequencing sample was made of peripheral blood. The source of this sequence is a woman aged 70 to 79 with acute or convalescent COVID-19. The chain uses TRBV19 and TRBJ2-2; 8 positions match TRBD1. In nucleotides, the CDR3 is TGTGCCAGTAGTTTGGGACAGGCCCACGGGGAGCTGTTTTTT. Its translation is CASSLGQAHGELFF.